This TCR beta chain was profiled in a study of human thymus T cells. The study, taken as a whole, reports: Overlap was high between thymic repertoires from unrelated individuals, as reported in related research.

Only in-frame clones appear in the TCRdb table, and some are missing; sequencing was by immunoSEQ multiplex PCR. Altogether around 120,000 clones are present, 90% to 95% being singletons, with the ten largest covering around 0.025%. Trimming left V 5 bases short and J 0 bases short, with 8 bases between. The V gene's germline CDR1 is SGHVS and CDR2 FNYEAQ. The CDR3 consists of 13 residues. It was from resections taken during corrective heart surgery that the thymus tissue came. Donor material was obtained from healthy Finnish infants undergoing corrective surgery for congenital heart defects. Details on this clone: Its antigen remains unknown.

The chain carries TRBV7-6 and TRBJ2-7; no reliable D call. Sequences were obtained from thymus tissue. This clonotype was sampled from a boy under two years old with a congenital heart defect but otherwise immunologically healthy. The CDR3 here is CASSPGRSYEQYF. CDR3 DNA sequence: TGTGCCAGCAGCCCGGGCCGCTCCTACGAGCAGTACTTC.